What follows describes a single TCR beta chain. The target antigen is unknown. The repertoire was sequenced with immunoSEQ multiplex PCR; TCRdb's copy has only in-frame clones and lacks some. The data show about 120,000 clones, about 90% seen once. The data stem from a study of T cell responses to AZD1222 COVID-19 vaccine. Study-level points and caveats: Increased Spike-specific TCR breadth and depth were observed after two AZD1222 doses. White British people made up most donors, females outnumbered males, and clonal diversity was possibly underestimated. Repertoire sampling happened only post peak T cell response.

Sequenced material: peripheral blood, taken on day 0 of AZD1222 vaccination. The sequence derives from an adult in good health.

CDR3 in DNA: TGTGCCAGCAGCCCGTGGACAGGACCCACTGAAGCTTTCTTT. Translation: CASSPWTGPTEAFF. This rearrangement joins TRBV14 to TRBJ1-1; TRBD1 matches 7 bases. V lost 4 bases and J lost 4; bases outside the gene matches: 6. Germline-derived CDR1 and CDR2 are SGHDN and FVKESK. The length of the CDR3 is 14 residues.